The source of this TCR beta chain is a study of T cells in Graves' hyperthyroidism and ophthalmopathy. V was pared by 0 bases and J by 8 bases, with 10 bases between. The CDR3 spans 13 residues. CDR1 MNHNS and CDR2 SASEGT come from the germline V gene. TCR beta CDR3 sequences were amplified from RNA transcripts. The primer set for the first-round RT-PCR of the TCR CDR3 was HTBI. MiXCR was run by TCRdb on the multiplex PCR reads, yielding one entry per CDR3 protein. The repertoire holds 350,000 to 450,000 distinct CDR3 sequences, with approximately 15% as singletons. Sequencing was done on a sample of blood. The source is a woman aged 55-69 years with Graves' hyperthyroidism. The V call is TRBV6-1, the J call TRBJ1-2; D might be TRBD1 (5 bases). DNA for the CDR3: TGTGCCAGCAGTGAAGCGGGGGTGGGCGGCTACACCTTC. Its translation: CASSEAGVGGYTF.